Each of the 8 T cell receptor beta chains below was sequenced from the same sample in a study of cytomegalovirus exposure and HLA in healthy donors. PCR amplification relied on 60 Vbeta primers (plus 13 Jbeta primers). The method was immunoSEQ multiplex PCR; TCRdb's version includes in-frame clones alone and lacks a portion of them. The table lists 90,000 to 150,000 clones, about 85% of them singletons. The sequenced material came from PBMCs. Receptors originate from a man aged 45 to 65 in good health and CMV-seronegative.

The gene calls are TRBV10-1 and TRBJ2-7; D call uncertain. CDR1 WNHNN and CDR2 SYGVQD come from the germline V gene (reference sequence). The CDR3 loop spans 11 amino acids. Trimming shortened V by 10 bases and J by 2 bases, and 9 bases separated the two germline ends. CDR3 sequence: CANHRTYEQYF. Written as DNA, the CDR3 is TGCGCCAACCACAGAACCTACGAGCAGTACTTC.

The chain couples TRBV28 to TRBJ2-7, with TRBD1 identical over 9 bases. The CDR3 totals 13 residues. V shed 10 bases, J shed 6 bases, and the junction held 10 bases outside the gene matches. Germline V CDR1 and CDR2: MDHEN, SYDVKM. CDR3 residues: CATYRDRVGEQYF. The CDR3, as DNA: TGTGCCACCTACCGGGACAGGGTTGGCGAGCAGTACTTC.

The chain combines TRBV30 with TRBJ2-3, with 9 bases aligning to TRBD2. This CDR3 comprises 12 residues. V lost 3 bases, J lost 11 bases, and 6 bases stayed unmatched. Germline V gene sequence: CDR1 GTSNPN, CDR2 SVGIG (reference sequence). CDR3: CAWSPGAGGQYF. The CDR3, as DNA: TGTGCCTGGAGCCCCGGAGCGGGGGGGCAGTATTTT.

As to this clone: One junction end does not reproduce the germline sequence, and a read error may be involved. CDR3 nucleotides: TGTGCTAGCAGCTTAGGACTAGCAGGGCACGAGCAGTTCTTC. Translation gives CASSLGLAGHEQFF. The chain links TRBV7-7 to TRBJ2-1, with 8 bases fitting TRBD2. There are 14 residues in the CDR3. Germline-derived CDR1 and CDR2 are SSHAT and FNYEAQ (reference sequence).

This clone was observed once. This chain's CDR3 is CASRLLAGVPETQYF. The DNA of the CDR3 is TGTGCCAGCAGACTTCTAGCGGGGGTCCCAGAGACCCAGTACTTC. The chain is built from TRBV7-9 and TRBJ2-5, with 10 nucleotides matching TRBD2. V was pared by 6 bases and J by 4 bases, with 8 bases of the junction left unmatched. CDR1 is SEHNR, CDR2 FQNEAQ, per germline (reference sequence). CDR3 length equals 15 residues. The variable domain in full, completed from reference TRBV7-9 and TRBJ2-5, reads DTGVSQNPRHKITKRGQNVTFRCDPISEHNRLYWYRQTLGQGPEFLTYFQNEAQLEKSRLLSDRFSAERPKGSFSTLEIQRTEQGDSAMYLCASRLLAGVPETQYFGPGTRLLVL.

The V call is TRBV18, the J call TRBJ1-1; a possible D gene is TRBD1 (6 bases). Germline V gene data show CDR1 as KGHSH and CDR2 as LQKENI. The CDR3 spans 16 residues. Trimming took 3 bases from V and 1 from J, leaving 15 bases between them. CDR3 DNA: TGTGCCAGCTCACCCCGCAGGACAGTAGGGAACACTGAAGCTTTCTTT. It is translated as CASSPRRTVGNTEAFF.

V usage is TRBV5-4 and J usage is TRBJ2-1; 11 nucleotides line up with TRBD2. After removal of 0 bases from V and 6 bases from J, the junction contained 2 bases not matched to a gene. This CDR3 is 15 amino acids long. CDR1 is SGHNT and CDR2 is YYREEE in the germline V gene (reference sequence). The CDR3: CASSLASGRFNEQFF. As DNA, the CDR3 is TGTGCCAGCAGCTTGGCTAGCGGGAGGTTCAATGAGCAGTTCTTC.

The genes are TRBV18 and TRBJ1-6, with 9 bases identical to TRBD1. V shed 6 bases, J shed 8 bases, and the junction held 8 bases outside the gene matches. Germline V CDR1 and CDR2: KGHSH, LQKENI. The CDR3 runs 15 residues. This CDR3 reads CASSPPGQGYSPLHF. CDR3 DNA: TGTGCCAGCTCTCCCCCGGGACAGGGTTATTCACCCCTCCACTTT.